Shown below are 29 T cell receptor beta chains from a single sample sequenced in a study of blood T cell repertoires in COVID-19 (dated by TCRdb to the early 2020s). Preparation of the library involved the immunoSEQ multiplex PCR assay. TCRdb carries this immuneACCESS record with in-frame sequences only. Its versions omit some clonotypes, under half of them owing to an unresolved V gene in the studies checked, with the rest unexplained. This sample has around 270,000 clones in its table, and 80% to 90% of those were observed once. The top ten hold 3.5% to 5.5% of the sample. The material sequenced was PBMCs or T cells enriched from blood (not recorded which). The receptors stem from a woman aged 25 to 39 who had recovered from COVID-19.

The genes are TRBV3-1 (or the pseudogene TRBV3-2) and TRBJ1-5, with 8 bases lining up with TRBD1. The CDR3 has 13 amino acids. Germline assignment: CDR1 LGHDT and CDR2 YNNKEL (reference sequence). Losses at the gene ends were 4 bases for V and 9 bases for J; bases not matched to a gene: 5. The CDR3 sequence is CASSPSGTGPQHF. CDR3 nucleotide sequence: TGTGCCAGCAGCCCCTCGGGGACAGGGCCCCAGCATTTT.

The chain carries TRBV28 and TRBJ1-5; 8 bases map to TRBD1. CDR1 MDHEN and CDR2 SYDVKM come from the germline V gene. The length of the CDR3 is 16 residues. The ends lost 7 bases at V and 7 bases at J; junction bases unmatched: 15. The CDR3 DNA follows: TGTGCCAGCAAGTTGCCAAAGACAGGGGATTTACAGCCCCAGCATTTT. This gives the protein CASKLPKTGDLQPQHF.

V gene TRBV6-5 combines with J gene TRBJ2-5; a weak D match, TRBD2 (5 bases). The CDR3 is 15 residues long. Germline V gives CDR1 MNHEY, CDR2 SVGAGI. The V end was cut by 0 bases, the J end by 3 bases, with 11 bases between. The DNA for the CDR3 is TGTGCCAGCAGTTACTCGGGGAGTGTGGAAGAGACCCAGTACTTC. Residues: CASSYSGSVEETQYF.

The sample holds one count of this clone. The chain has TRBV19 and TRBJ1-3, with D maybe TRBD1 (6 bases). The CDR3 is 15 residues long. Between the trimmed V and J ends, which lost 6 bases and 0 bases, there was a span of 12 bases. The germline CDR1 and CDR2 sequences are LNHDA and SQIVND (reference sequence). CDR3 loop: CASRRQAISGNTIYF. In nucleotides, the CDR3 is TGTGCCAGTAGGAGACAGGCGATCTCTGGAAACACCATATATTTT.

The chain uses TRBV5-1 and TRBJ2-3; 8 nucleotides agree with TRBD1. Germline V gene sequence: CDR1 SGHRS, CDR2 YFSETQ. CDR3 length: 16 residues. Trimming removed 1 base from V and 3 bases from J; junction bases left unmatched: 7. CDR3 nucleotide sequence: TGCGCCAGCAGCTTGCAAGGGGACAGGAGGACAGATACGCAGTATTTT. Translation: CASSLQGDRRTDTQYF.

The chain has TRBV3-1 (or the pseudogene TRBV3-2) and TRBJ2-7; 7 bases align to TRBD1. The CDR3 is made up of 15 amino acids. Losses at the gene ends were 2 bases for V and 6 bases for J; bases not matched to a gene: 10. Germline V CDR1 and CDR2: LGHDT, YNNKEL (reference sequence). CDR3 loop: CASSQSPSGGSEQYF. In DNA form, the CDR3 reads TGTGCCAGCAGCCAAAGCCCCTCAGGGGGTAGCGAGCAGTACTTC.

The chain is built from TRBV9 and TRBJ2-1, with a possible D match to TRBD1 (6 bases). The length of the CDR3 is 16 residues. V lost 0 bases and J lost 7, with 17 bases in between. Germline CDR1 and CDR2: SGDLS and YYNGEE. CDR3: CASSVGPGQAANEQFF. The CDR3 DNA reads TGTGCCAGCAGCGTAGGTCCGGGACAAGCCGCTAATGAGCAGTTCTTC.

The CDR3 region has the DNA TGTGCCAGCAGCTTGGGGGCCAGGGTAAAGACAGATACGCAGTATTTT. Residues: CASSLGARVKTDTQYF. This rearrangement joins TRBV5-4 to TRBJ2-3; D might be TRBD1 (5 bases). There are 16 residues in the CDR3. The V end lost 0 bases, the J end lost 3 bases, and 14 bases lay between the germline ends. CDR1 and CDR2 (germline): SGHNT, YYREEE (reference sequence). The full variable domain, its missing parts supplied by reference TRBV5-4 and TRBJ2-3, is ETGVTQSPTHLIKTRGQQVTLRCSSQSGHNTVSWYQQALGQGPQFIFQYYREEENGRGNFPPRFSGLQFPNYSSELNVNALELDDSALYLCASSLGARVKTDTQYFGPGTRLTVL.

The J gene is TRBJ2-5, the V gene TRBV28; tentative D call: TRBD1 (6 bases). The CDR3 extends over 14 amino acids. Germline CDR1 and CDR2: MDHEN and SYDVKM. Trimming left V 6 bases short and J 2 bases short, with 13 bases between. CDR3 bases: TGTGCCAGCAGCCCGGGACAACAGCAAGAGACCCAGTACTTC. Residues: CASSPGQQQETQYF.

The chain combines TRBV28 with TRBJ1-5; D gene uncertain. Trimming removed 2 bases at V and 9 bases at J, with 5 bases between. The CDR3 has 11 residues. Germline CDR1 MDHEN, CDR2 SYDVKM. CDR3 protein: CASSLPGPQHF. The DNA for the CDR3 is TGTGCCAGCAGTTTACCCGGGCCCCAGCATTTT.

The V call is TRBV30, the J call TRBJ2-1; TRBD2 matches 8 bases. Germline lookup yields CDR1 GTSNPN and CDR2 SVGIG (reference sequence). There are 14 residues in the CDR3. The V and J ends lost 8 bases and 9 bases, in that order; junction bases with no gene match: 15. The DNA for the CDR3 is TGTGCCGGAAACCGCCGGACTAGCCTGGTTGAGCAGTTCTTC. Residues: CAGNRRTSLVEQFF.

The gene calls are TRBV7-8 and TRBJ1-5; 7 positions match TRBD1. This CDR3 is 14 amino acids long. Germline CDR1 SGHVS, CDR2 FQNEAQ. V lost 5 bases, J lost 5 bases, and 6 bases stayed unmatched. The CDR3 bases are TGTGCCAGCAGCGCGTCACAGGGGTATCAGCCCCAGCATTTT. Protein sequence: CASSASQGYQPQHF.

V gene TRBV18 combines with J gene TRBJ1-1; D is undetermined. V dropped 3 bases and J dropped 4 bases, with 15 bases sitting between them. The CDR3 consists of 15 residues. Germline V gene sequence: CDR1 KGHSH, CDR2 LQKENI. The CDR3 sequence is CASSPPSFGVTEAFF. The CDR3 nucleotides read TGTGCCAGCTCACCCCCCAGTTTCGGGGTCACTGAAGCTTTCTTT.

The chain recombines TRBV19 with TRBJ2-1, with D possibly being TRBD2 (5 bases). The V end was cut by 3 bases, the J end by 2 bases, with 11 bases between. The germline V gene encodes CDR1 LNHDA and CDR2 SQIVND (reference sequence). The CDR3 is 15 residues long. CDR3 DNA sequence: TGTGCCAGTAGTATTTCAGCGGAGCCCTACAATGAGCAGTTCTTC. The encoded protein is CASSISAEPYNEQFF.

This clone showed up just once. The genes are TRBV28 and TRBJ2-1, with D possibly matching TRBD1 (5 bases). From germline, CDR1 is MDHEN and CDR2 SYDVKM. Trimming took 5 bases from V and 15 from J, leaving 23 bases between them. The CDR3 runs to 14 residues. CDR3 in amino acids: CASSPRQLIRAGFF. In DNA, the CDR3 is TGTGCCAGCAGTCCCAGACAGCTTATTCGCGCCGGGTTCTTC.

This clone appeared a few times. CDR3 amino acids: CASRHDSLSGNTIYF. CDR3 bases: TGTGCCAGCAGGCATGACAGTCTCTCTGGAAACACCATATATTTT. This chain uses TRBV6-6 with TRBJ1-3; perhaps TRBD1 as D (5 bases). Germline V CDR1 and CDR2: MNHNY, SVGAGI (reference sequence). The CDR3 is made up of 15 amino acids. Trimming stripped 6 bases from V and 0 bases from J, with 12 bases between.

The rearrangement links TRBV9 to TRBJ2-1, with D perhaps TRBD2 (5 bases). The V and J ends lost 1 base and 0 bases respectively, with 8 bases between them. Germline V gives CDR1 SGDLS, CDR2 YYNGEE. CDR3 length: 15 amino acids. CDR3 protein: CASSVRGSSYNEQFF. CDR3 DNA: TGTGCCAGCAGCGTAAGAGGGAGCTCCTACAATGAGCAGTTCTTC.

This sequence joins TRBV4-1 and TRBJ2-3; a weak D match, TRBD2 (6 bases). Germline loops: CDR1 MGHRA, CDR2 YSYEKL. The CDR3 length is 14 residues. V dropped 5 bases and J dropped 0 bases, with 9 bases sitting between them. The CDR3, as DNA: TGCGCCAGCAGCTTCGCGGGAAGCACAGATACGCAGTATTTT. Translating it yields CASSFAGSTDTQYF.

V gene TRBV6-5 combines with J gene TRBJ2-3, with D perhaps TRBD1 (6 bases). V lost 6 bases and J 6 bases, leaving 16 bases between the germline ends. Germline CDR1 MNHEY, CDR2 SVGAGI. There are 14 residues in the CDR3. CDR3 in amino acids: CASRGDTLRDTQYF. The CDR3, as DNA: TGTGCCAGCAGAGGGGACACTTTACGGGATACGCAGTATTTT.

V usage is TRBV21-1 and J usage is TRBJ2-1; TRBD1, the D gene given by the table, was not confirmed from the DNA. TRBV21-1 is a pseudogene segment. This CDR3 contains 16 residues. CDR3 DNA: TGTGCCAGCAGCAAGAGCGGGACAGGGATTTGCAATGAGCAGTTCTTC. Protein sequence: CASSKSGTGICNEQFF.

V usage is TRBV5-1 and J usage is TRBJ2-5; 10 bases match TRBD2. The V and J ends lost 0 bases and 2 bases, in that order; junction bases with no gene match: 4. The CDR3 sequence is 16 residues long. Germline values: CDR1 SGHRS, CDR2 YFSETQ. In nucleotides, the CDR3 is TGCGCCAGCAGCTTGGTGGGACTAGCGTCTCAAGAGACCCAGTACTTC. Encoded protein: CASSLVGLASQETQYF.

The V and J genes are TRBV5-1 and TRBJ1-2; 8 bases fit TRBD1. Germline CDR1 reads SGHRS; CDR2 reads YFSETQ. The CDR3 consists of 15 residues. J lost 2 bases, V lost 2 bases, and 5 bases had no gene match. The CDR3 coding sequence is TGCGCCAGCAGCTTCGACAGGGGCGCGAACTATGGCTACACCTTC. Residues: CASSFDRGANYGYTF.

The chain couples TRBV29-1 to TRBJ2-6; D gene unclear. The germline CDR1 and CDR2 sequences are SQVTM and ANQGSEA. This CDR3 is built from 17 residues. Trimming took off 5 bases at V and 0 bases at J, with 17 bases between the two ends. This chain's CDR3 is CSVLPPAGSSGANVLTF. The CDR3 DNA follows: TGCAGCGTTCTCCCCCCCGCCGGGTCCTCTGGGGCCAACGTCCTGACTTTC.

This sequence joins TRBV6-5 and TRBJ2-7; possibly TRBD1 for D (6 bases). The CDR3 consists of 14 residues. Germline CDR1 MNHEY, CDR2 SVGAGI. Trimming took 4 bases from V and 1 from J, leaving 11 bases between them. The CDR3 sequence is CASSSIQGSYEQYF. The CDR3 DNA reads as TGTGCCAGCAGTTCCATACAGGGATCCTACGAGCAGTACTTC.

The count of this clone is one. The chain has TRBV11-3 and TRBJ2-7; possible D gene TRBD1, 5 bases. The CDR3 loop spans 15 amino acids. With 5 bases removed from V and 4 bases from J, the gap between germline ends came to 18 bases. Germline lookup yields CDR1 SGHNT and CDR2 YENEEA. The CDR3 DNA is TGTGCCAGCAGCCCCCGGACACTGTATCTATACGAGCAGTACTTC. Translating gives CASSPRTLYLYEQYF.

This chain connects TRBV7-9 to TRBJ2-6, with TRBD2 matching over 10 bases. This CDR3 is 19 amino acids long. V lost 5 bases and J lost 2; bases outside the gene matches: 12. The germline gives CDR1 SEHNR, CDR2 FQNEAQ (reference sequence). The CDR3 spells CASSPPARLAGAGANVLTF. CDR3 DNA: TGTGCCAGCAGCCCGCCGGCTAGGCTAGCGGGAGCTGGGGCCAACGTCCTGACTTTC. Drawing the rest from reference TRBV7-9 and TRBJ2-6, the complete variable domain is DTGVSQNPRHKITKRGQNVTFRCDPISEHNRLYWYRQTLGQGPEFLTYFQNEAQLEKSRLLSDRFSAERPKGSFSTLEIQRTEQGDSAMYLCASSPPARLAGAGANVLTFGAGSRLTVL.

V is TRBV28 and J is TRBJ1-1; D ambiguous. The CDR3 is 14 residues long. V was cut by 0 bases and J by 2 bases, with 7 bases left in between. Germline V gene lookup returns CDR1 MDHEN and CDR2 SYDVKM. The CDR3 loop is CASSLWEGNTEAFF. The CDR3 nucleotides are TGTGCCAGCAGTTTATGGGAGGGTAACACTGAAGCTTTCTTT.

This chain connects TRBV30 to TRBJ2-5; 8 bases align to TRBD2. Germline loops: CDR1 GTSNPN, CDR2 SVGIG (reference sequence). The CDR3 has 15 amino acids. V dropped 2 bases and J dropped 7; count of bases not matched to a gene: 12. CDR3 in amino acids: CAWSQRGGVHGTQYF. The CDR3 nucleotides read TGTGCCTGGAGTCAACGGGGGGGGGTCCACGGGACCCAGTACTTC.

The rearrangement links TRBV4-1 to TRBJ1-1; unclear D gene. Trimming removed 7 bases at V and 0 bases at J, with 15 bases between. The germline V gene encodes CDR1 MGHRA and CDR2 YSYEKL. The length of the CDR3 is 15 residues. The CDR3 loop reads CASTSQEGVNTEAFF. CDR3 nucleotide sequence: TGCGCCAGCACCTCCCAGGAGGGAGTGAACACTGAAGCTTTCTTT.